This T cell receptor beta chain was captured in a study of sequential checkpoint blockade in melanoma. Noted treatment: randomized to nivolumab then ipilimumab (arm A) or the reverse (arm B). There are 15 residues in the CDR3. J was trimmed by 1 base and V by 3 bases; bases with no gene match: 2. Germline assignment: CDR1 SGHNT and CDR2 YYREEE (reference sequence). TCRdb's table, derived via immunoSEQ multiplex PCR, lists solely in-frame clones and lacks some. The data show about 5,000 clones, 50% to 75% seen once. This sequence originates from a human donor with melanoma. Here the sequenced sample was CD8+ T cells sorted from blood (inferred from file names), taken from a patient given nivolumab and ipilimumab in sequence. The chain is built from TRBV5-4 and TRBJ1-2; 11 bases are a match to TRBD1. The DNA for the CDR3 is TGTGCCAGCAGCTGGGGACAGGGGGTTAACTATGGCTACACCTTC. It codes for CASSWGQGVNYGYTF.